The clone carrying this T cell receptor (beta chain) was observed a single time. Its specificity is not known. This specimen belongs to a study of CD8+ T cells in alopecia areata. Overall study: Treated individuals took tofacitinib by mouth, 5 to 10 mg twice daily. Tofacitinib exposure lasted 6 to 18 months, followed by 6 months off drug. Notes on the study in general: Among patients, TCR sharing was less clear than in mice, a difference possibly due in part to HLA diversity in the patient population.

Treatment specified: oral pan-JAK inhibitor, 5-10 mg twice daily. This CDR3 has 15 residues. Germline V gene lookup returns CDR1 GTSNPN and CDR2 SVGIG (reference sequence). V was shortened by 3 bases and J by 0 bases, with 13 bases between the two germline ends. The authors extracted RNA and reverse transcribed it into cDNA as the sequencing template. Libraries were prepared by immunoSEQ multiplex PCR; TCRdb keeps only in-frame clonotypes and omits some of them. The sample gives 200,000 or so clones, 58% of which show up once; 5.5% is in the top ten. Specimen: CD4+ T cells sorted from blood, collected at week 24, from a patient treated with tofacitinib. This receptor was obtained from a human donor with alopecia areata. The J gene is TRBJ2-3, the V gene TRBV30; D gene ambiguous. The DNA of the CDR3 is TGTGCCTGGAGCCCAATTCTACTGAGCACAGATACGCAGTATTTT. Protein product: CAWSPILLSTDTQYF.